One and the same sample provided the 28 T cell receptor beta chains below, sequenced in a study of PD-L1 blockade in urothelial cancer (dated by TCRdb to the late 2010s). Libraries were constructed by the immunoSEQ multiplex PCR assay. TCRdb re-hosts the immuneACCESS table, in-frame sequences only. Its copies lack some clones; in the studies checked, an unresolved V gene accounts for under half of them, and the cause for the rest is not known. This sample has some 53,000 clones in its table, and about 80% of those were observed once. Clones ranked in the top ten supply 3.5% to 4.5% of the sample. Here the sequenced sample was PBMCs, taken around atezolizumab (anti-PD-L1) treatment. Receptors originate from a man in his 70s with urothelial cancer.

The chain carries TRBV6-1 and TRBJ1-2; 9 nucleotides match TRBD1. Germline loops: CDR1 MNHNS, CDR2 SASEGT. V shed 4 bases and J 4 bases; nucleotides not matched to a gene: 10. CDR3 size: 16 residues. CDR3: CASSAWTGDSGYGYTF. In DNA form, the CDR3 reads TGTGCCAGCAGTGCATGGACAGGGGACAGCGGCTATGGCTACACCTTC.

This chain connects TRBV4-1 to TRBJ1-2; D perhaps matches TRBD1 (6 bases). The CDR3 runs to 13 residues. Germline CDR1 reads MGHRA; CDR2 reads YSYEKL. Trimming shortened V by 4 bases and J by 5 bases, and 11 bases separated the two germline ends. The CDR3 region has the DNA TGCGCCAGCAGCCCCACAGGGTCTTATGGCTACACCTTC. Amino acids: CASSPTGSYGYTF.

This chain uses TRBV10-3 with TRBJ2-7, with D tentatively TRBD2 (6 bases). Deletions cut 6 bases from V and 2 bases from J, with 17 bases between. The CDR3 runs 15 residues. CDR1 and CDR2 from the germline V gene are ENHRY and SYGVKD. The chain's CDR3 is CAIRDPLGGTYEQYF. The CDR3 region has the DNA TGTGCCATCAGGGACCCTCTGGGGGGAACCTACGAGCAGTACTTC.

J is TRBJ2-7 and V is TRBV10-3, with 8 bases lining up with TRBD1. The CDR3 consists of 13 residues. J was trimmed by 7 bases and V by 7 bases; bases with no gene match: 9. Germline CDR1 ENHRY, CDR2 SYGVKD. CDR3 nucleotide sequence: TGTGCCATCACAAGGCAGGGGGCAGGGGAGCAGTACTTC. Translating it yields CAITRQGAGEQYF.

The chain links TRBV29-1 to TRBJ2-3; the match to TRBD1 covers 7 bases. Germline V gene data show CDR1 as SQVTM and CDR2 as ANQGSEA. The CDR3 is 12 residues long. V gave up 4 bases and J gave up 5 bases; unmatched junction bases: 3. Here the CDR3 reads CSVAQGVDTQYF. CDR3 sequence (DNA): TGCAGCGTTGCGCAGGGGGTAGATACGCAGTATTTT.

The table lists this clone with a few counts. The chain links TRBV19 to TRBJ1-4, with 9 positions matching TRBD1. Trimming took 2 bases from V and 8 from J; bases not matched to a gene: 6. CDR1 LNHDA and CDR2 SQIVND come from the germline V gene (reference sequence). This CDR3 is built from 15 residues. For the CDR3, the DNA is TGTGCCAGTAGTATATCGGCTGGACAGGGGGAAAAACTGTTTTTT. Protein: CASSISAGQGEKLFF.

The chain joins TRBV6-1 to TRBJ2-7; possible D gene TRBD1, 6 bases. Trimming removed 8 bases from V and 7 bases from J, with 12 bases in between. This CDR3 is 11 amino acids long. Germline-derived CDR1 and CDR2 are MNHNS and SASEGT. CDR3 DNA sequence: TGTGCCAGCCGAGAAACAGGGGAGCAGTACTTC. Its protein is CASRETGEQYF.

The chain links TRBV9 to TRBJ2-5, with 9 bases lining up with TRBD2. This CDR3 is 17 amino acids long. Germline assignment: CDR1 SGDLS and CDR2 YYNGEE. Trimming removed 0 bases from V and 4 bases from J; junction bases left unmatched: 10. As DNA, the CDR3 is TGTGCCAGCAGCGTAGCGGGAAAGCGGGGGGTAAGAGAGACCCAGTACTTC. Protein product: CASSVAGKRGVRETQYF. The variable domain in full, with the rest retrieved from reference TRBV9 and TRBJ2-5, is DSGVTQTPKHLITATGQRVTLRCSPRSGDLSVYWYQQSLDQGLQFLIQYYNGEERAKGNILERFSAQQFPDLHSELNLSSLELGDSALYFCASSVAGKRGVRETQYFGPGTRLLVL.

This chain joins TRBV5-1 and TRBJ2-7, with 8 bases lining up with TRBD1. V lost 4 bases, J lost 3 bases, and 6 bases stayed unmatched. Germline values: CDR1 SGHRS, CDR2 YFSETQ. The CDR3 has 14 amino acids. For the CDR3, the DNA is TGCGCCAGCAGCCCCCAAGGACAGGGCTACGAGCAGTACTTC. It translates to CASSPQGQGYEQYF.

The rearrangement links TRBV19 to TRBJ2-4; TRBD1 aligns across 9 bases. The CDR3 is 20 residues long. V was pared by 7 bases and J by 3 bases, with 22 bases of the junction left unmatched. Germline lookup yields CDR1 LNHDA and CDR2 SQIVND (reference sequence). In nucleotides, the CDR3 is TGTGCCAGTATCCCTACTGGTATTCGAACAGGGGGCGGAGGCAAAAACATTCAGTACTTC. It encodes CASIPTGIRTGGGGKNIQYF.

The chain joins TRBV6-1 to TRBJ1-5; 7 bases are shared with TRBD1. Trimming removed 5 bases from V and 7 bases from J; junction bases left unmatched: 11. The CDR3 spans 15 residues. Germline assignment: CDR1 MNHNS and CDR2 SASEGT. Here the CDR3 DNA reads TGTGCCAGCAGTACTACAGGGGTGGGGGGACAGCCCCAGCATTTT. The encoded protein is CASSTTGVGGQPQHF.

The rearrangement uses TRBV20-1 and TRBJ1-2; D remains ambiguous. This CDR3 comprises 11 residues. Looked up from germline, CDR1 is DFQATT and CDR2 is SNEGSKA (reference sequence). Trimming took off 5 bases at V and 8 bases at J, with 12 bases between the two ends. The CDR3 region is CSASESGGYTF. The CDR3 nucleotides are TGCAGTGCTTCCGAAAGTGGCGGCTACACCTTC.

This clone was observed a handful of times. The chain carries TRBV7-2 and TRBJ2-3; D remains ambiguous. The CDR3 runs to 11 residues. From germline, CDR1 is SGHTA and CDR2 FQGNSA. V was trimmed by 7 bases and J by 0 bases, leaving 2 bases between them. The CDR3: CASTSTDTQYF. CDR3 DNA sequence: TGTGCCAGCACGAGCACAGATACGCAGTATTTT. Combining the CDR3 with reference TRBV7-2 and TRBJ2-3 gives the whole variable domain GAGVSQSPSNKVTEKGKDVELRCDPISGHTALYWYRQSLGQGLEFLIYFQGNSAPDKSGLPSDRFSAERTGGSVSTLTIQRTQQEDSAVYLCASTSTDTQYFGPGTRLTVL.

The rearrangement links TRBV7-3 to TRBJ2-3; 7 nucleotides align to TRBD2. The V segment lost 4 bases and the J segment 2 bases; nucleotides outside the gene matches: 9. The CDR3 has 16 amino acids. The germline CDR1 and CDR2 sequences are SGHTA and FQGTGA. CDR3 coding DNA: TGTGCCAGCAGCTCCGCGAGCGGGGCCCACACAGATACGCAGTATTTT. Protein: CASSSASGAHTDTQYF.

V usage is TRBV6-1 and J usage is TRBJ2-6; 7 nucleotides match TRBD1. V dropped 4 bases and J dropped 1; count of bases not matched to a gene: 1. The CDR3 totals 15 residues. In germline, CDR1 is MNHNS, CDR2 SASEGT. CDR3 coding DNA: TGTGCCAGCAGTGCACAGGGGTCTGGGGCCAACGTCCTGACTTTC. This encodes CASSAQGSGANVLTF.

This clone was seen once. J is TRBJ2-3 and V is TRBV7-8; the D gene is possibly TRBD1 (5 bases). Germline CDR1 SGHVS, CDR2 FQNEAQ. The CDR3 sequence is 15 residues long. V was pared by 1 base and J by 3 bases, with 11 bases between. CDR3 amino acids: CASSLVDRKTDTQYF. The CDR3 DNA is TGTGCCAGCAGCTTAGTTGACAGAAAGACAGATACGCAGTATTTT. The full variable domain, completed using reference TRBV7-8 and TRBJ2-3, is GAGVSQSPRYKVAKRGQDVALRCDPISGHVSLFWYQQALGQGPEFLTYFQNEAQLDKSGLPSDRFFAERPEGSVSTLKIQRTQQEDSAVYLCASSLVDRKTDTQYFGPGTRLTVL.

This sequence joins TRBV30 and TRBJ1-6; D possibly corresponds to TRBD1 (5 bases). CDR1 and CDR2 from the germline V gene are GTSNPN and SVGIG (reference sequence). V was shortened by 0 bases and J by 6 bases, with 6 bases between the two germline ends. The CDR3 has 13 amino acids. This chain's CDR3 is CAWSVRGNSPLHF. CDR3 nucleotides: TGTGCCTGGAGTGTTAGGGGTAATTCACCCCTCCACTTT.

The chain uses TRBV30 and TRBJ1-5, with D possibly TRBD1 on 6 matching bases. This CDR3 has 13 amino acids. Germline values: CDR1 GTSNPN, CDR2 SVGIG (reference sequence). Between the trimmed V and J ends, which lost 7 bases and 3 bases, there was a span of 13 bases. The CDR3 DNA follows: TGTGCCTATTCGGACAGTCACAATCAGCCCCAGCATTTT. Protein: CAYSDSHNQPQHF.

In its sample, this clone was seen once. J is TRBJ2-2 and V is TRBV5-1, with D maybe TRBD1 (6 bases). Germline loops: CDR1 SGHRS, CDR2 YFSETQ. CDR3 length equals 16 residues. Trimming left V 0 bases short and J 5 bases short, with 14 bases between. This CDR3 is CASSLGWTVLTGELFF. DNA for the CDR3: TGCGCCAGCAGCTTGGGGTGGACAGTCTTAACCGGGGAGCTGTTTTTT.

This clone has more than one count but fewer than ten. CDR3 nucleotides: TGTGCCAGCAGCTTAGGTCAGAATAGCAATCAGCCCCAGCATTTT. Its protein product is CASSLGQNSNQPQHF. This rearrangement joins TRBV7-9 to TRBJ1-5; D is undetermined. Germline loops: CDR1 SEHNR, CDR2 FQNEAQ (reference sequence). V lost 1 base, J lost 0 bases, and 7 bases lay in between. The CDR3 is 15 residues long. The full variable domain, completed using reference TRBV7-9 and TRBJ1-5, is DTGVSQNPRHKITKRGQNVTFRCDPISEHNRLYWYRQTLGQGPEFLTYFQNEAQLEKSRLLSDRFSAERPKGSFSTLEIQRTEQGDSAMYLCASSLGQNSNQPQHFGDGTRLSIL.

The gene calls are TRBV7-9 and TRBJ1-6; D is uncertain. The CDR3 has 13 amino acids. The V gene lost 2 bases and the J gene lost 7 bases, with 6 bases spanning the gap. Germline V CDR1 and CDR2: SEHNR, FQNEAQ (reference sequence). The CDR3, as DNA: TGTGCCAGCAGCTTACGGGAGAATTCACCCCTCCACTTT. Its translation: CASSLRENSPLHF.

The chain uses TRBV7-2 and TRBJ2-5; 10 nucleotides match TRBD2. Trimming removed 4 bases from V and 5 bases from J; junction bases left unmatched: 10. The CDR3 is 16 amino acids. Germline V gives CDR1 SGHTA, CDR2 FQGNSA. This chain's CDR3 is CASSSRGSGGRETQYF. The CDR3 region has the DNA TGTGCCAGCAGCTCCCGGGGTAGCGGGGGGAGGGAGACCCAGTACTTC.

The chain is built from TRBV4-2 and TRBJ2-7; possibly TRBD1 for D (6 bases). This CDR3 is 21 amino acids long. The V gene's germline CDR1 is LGHNA and CDR2 YNFKEQ. The germline V and J ends were trimmed by 0 bases and 4 bases, with 31 bases remaining between them. The CDR3 reads CASSQDPIWSGTWTEPYEQYF. In DNA form, the CDR3 reads TGTGCCAGCAGCCAAGATCCAATTTGGAGTGGAACATGGACAGAACCGTACGAGCAGTACTTC.

The V gene is TRBV5-1, the J gene TRBJ2-3; 9 positions match TRBD1. CDR3 length equals 15 residues. Germline CDR1 is SGHRS and CDR2 is YFSETQ. Trimming removed 0 bases from V and 3 bases from J; junction bases left unmatched: 2. CDR3 nucleotide sequence: TGCGCCAGCAGCTTGGACGGGACAGGGACAGATACGCAGTATTTT. The encoded protein is CASSLDGTGTDTQYF. Complete variable domain (other parts from reference TRBV5-1 and TRBJ2-3): KAGVTQTPRYLIKTRGQQVTLSCSPISGHRSVSWYQQTPGQGLQFLFEYFSETQRNKGNFPGRFSGRQFSNSRSEMNVSTLELGDSALYLCASSLDGTGTDTQYFGPGTRLTVL.

The chain links TRBV28 to TRBJ1-1, with a tentative D call TRBD1 (6 bases). The V gene's germline CDR1 is MDHEN and CDR2 SYDVKM. Trimming cost V 6 bases and J 3 bases, with 17 bases left between them. This CDR3 is built from 15 residues. CDR3 DNA sequence: TGTGCCAGCAGCCAACCCTCAGGGGCGCACACTGAAGCTTTCTTT. Protein sequence: CASSQPSGAHTEAFF. Full variable domain (rest looked up from reference TRBV28 and TRBJ1-1): DVKVTQSSRYLVKRTGEKVFLECVQDMDHENMFWYRQDPGLGLRLIYFSYDVKMKEKGDIPEGYSVSREKKERFSLILESASTNQTSMYLCASSQPSGAHTEAFFGQGTRLTVV.

The chain joins TRBV6-4 to TRBJ1-1; 7 bases match TRBD1. Germline V gene lookup returns CDR1 MRHNA and CDR2 SNTAGT. The length of the CDR3 is 16 residues. V shed 0 bases, J shed 3 bases, and the junction held 7 bases outside the gene matches. The CDR3 DNA sequence: TGTGCCAGCAGTGACTCGACAGGGCAAGGGGACACTGAAGCTTTCTTT. Translated: CASSDSTGQGDTEAFF.

The chain is built from TRBV28 and TRBJ1-5; no clear D. Germline assignment: CDR1 MDHEN and CDR2 SYDVKM. This CDR3 is 14 amino acids long. V lost 7 bases and J lost 1, with 11 bases in between. DNA for the CDR3: TGTGCCAGCACAGCTACCGGGAGCAATCAGCCCCAGCATTTT. Protein: CASTATGSNQPQHF.

This sequence joins TRBV5-1 and TRBJ1-4; 7 bases are shared with TRBD1. The V gene's germline CDR1 is SGHRS and CDR2 YFSETQ. This CDR3 region has 15 residues. The trim removed 3 bases at V and 8 bases at J, leaving 10 bases unmatched. The CDR3 DNA sequence: TGCGCCAGCAGCTCGGGACAGCCGGGCGGAGAAAAACTGTTTTTT. Translation: CASSSGQPGGEKLFF.